Included here is one TCR beta chain sequence, with context. The target antigen is unknown. The data are from a study of cytomegalovirus exposure and HLA in healthy donors. Study-level information: Early released data had tens of millions of unique TCRs, all coming from HLA-typed donors.

This CDR3 contains 12 residues. In germline, CDR1 is ENHRY, CDR2 SYGVKD. Trimming pared 6 bases from V and 5 bases from J, leaving 8 bases between. Study-wide results and caveats: Apparent HLA restriction characterized most CMV-associated TCR beta chains in a later analysis.

This PCR relied on a set of 60 Vbeta primers and 13 Jbeta primers. TCRdb keeps only in-frame clones here, not all; method: immunoSEQ multiplex PCR. The repertoire includes more than 70,000 clones, around 75% of them detected once, and roughly 3% sits in the top ten. Sequencing used PBMCs. This chain links TRBV10-3 with TRBJ1-5, with D perhaps matching TRBD1 (6 bases). The receptor's source is a man aged 35 to 55 in good health and CMV-seronegative. CDR3 loop: CAISSGDQPQHF. For the CDR3, the DNA is TGTGCCATCAGCTCAGGGGATCAGCCCCAGCATTTT.